The 9 T cell receptor beta chains below were found in one sample sequenced in a study of blood T cells in healthy people across ages. The second PCR ran roughly 6 to 11 cycles with a sample-barcoded 5' primer and J-beta primers. A single record per CDR3 protein comes from TCRdb applying MiXCR to the 5' RACE reads. The sample lists some 1.5 million distinct CDR3 sequences, under 30% occurring once. The sequenced material came from blood. The receptors shown here come from a woman in her twenties or thirties in good health.

Notes on this clonotype: Compared with germline, one end of the junction differs, possibly owing to a read error. The gene calls are TRBV20-1 and TRBJ2-2; 8 bases are shared with TRBD2. Germline CDR1 DFQATT, CDR2 SNEGSKA (reference sequence). The CDR3 is 13 amino acids. The DNA of the CDR3 is TGCAGTGCTAGCGGGAGGGCTGGCGGGGAGCGGTTTTTT. This sequence encodes CSASGRAGGERFF.

J is TRBJ1-4 and V is TRBV29-1; perhaps TRBD1 as D (5 bases). The CDR3 contains 11 residues. CDR1 and CDR2 from the germline V gene are SQVTM and ANQGSEA. Deletions cut 4 bases from V and 12 bases from J, with 12 bases between. CDR3 loop: CSVGSLGELFF. Written as DNA, the CDR3 is TGCAGCGTTGGAAGTTTGGGGGAACTGTTTTTT.

This clonotype was observed many times. The V gene is TRBV11-2, the J gene TRBJ2-7; D perhaps matches TRBD2 (7 bases). The V end lost 1 base, the J end lost 5 bases, and 27 bases lay between the germline ends. CDR1 is SGHAT and CDR2 is FQNNGV in the germline V gene. The CDR3 length is 19 residues. The CDR3 nucleotides are TGTGCCAGCAGCTTAGCCATTTTAGGGGGGGGGCTTTTATACAACGAGCAGTACTTC. Amino acid sequence: CASSLAILGGGLLYNEQYF.

The J gene is TRBJ2-7, the V gene TRBV7-2, with a weak D call TRBD1 (6 bases). The germline V and J ends were trimmed by 6 bases and 2 bases, with 14 bases remaining between them. CDR3 size: 14 residues. Germline V CDR1 and CDR2: SGHTA, FQGNSA. CDR3 sequence: CASRSAKGAYEQYF. The CDR3 DNA reads as TGTGCCAGCAGGAGTGCGAAGGGGGCCTACGAGCAGTACTTC.

The chain is built from TRBV7-9 and TRBJ1-1; TRBD1 might be the D (5 bases). V gave up 3 bases and J gave up 11 bases, with 25 bases separating them. In germline, CDR1 is SEHNR, CDR2 FQNEAQ (reference sequence). The CDR3 loop spans 16 amino acids. CDR3 region: CASSLVSSGPLVSAFF. DNA for the CDR3: TGTGCCAGCAGCTTGGTCTCATCAGGGCCCCTTGTGTCGGCTTTCTTT.

This clonotype has a handful of counts. The gene calls are TRBV6-1 and TRBJ1-2, with 10 bases lining up with TRBD1. The CDR3 spans 12 residues. Germline lookup yields CDR1 MNHNS and CDR2 SASEGT. J gave up 10 bases and V 7 bases, and 6 bases lay outside the gene matches. The CDR3 DNA reads as TGTGCCAGCACCGGACAGGGGGGTCCCTACACCTTC. It specifies CASTGQGGPYTF.

The chain recombines TRBV28 with TRBJ2-1, with D unclear. Germline V gene data show CDR1 as MDHEN and CDR2 as SYDVKM. V shed 6 bases and J shed 7 bases, with 10 bases lying between them. The CDR3 extends over 12 amino acids. CDR3 DNA sequence: TGTGCCAGCAGGGCCCCTCTTAATGAGCAGTTCTTC. It yields the protein CASRAPLNEQFF.

This clonotype was seen more than once but under ten times. V gene TRBV18 combines with J gene TRBJ2-3; no clear D. This CDR3 has 17 residues. The V end was cut by 2 bases, the J end by 2 bases, with 17 bases between. Germline CDR1 reads KGHSH; CDR2 reads LQKENI. In DNA form, the CDR3 reads TGTGCCAGCTCACCAAGGGTGAACGGACCATTCACAGATACGCAGTATTTT. Its protein is CASSPRVNGPFTDTQYF.

This clonotype was counted only a few times. This chain connects TRBV7-2 to TRBJ2-6, with 7 bases aligning to TRBD1. The CDR3 spans 16 residues. V shed 8 bases, J shed 4 bases, and the junction held 11 bases outside the gene matches. The germline V gene encodes CDR1 SGHTA and CDR2 FQGNSA. The CDR3 DNA reads as TGTGCCAGCGGCAAGTCGACAGGGACCGGGGCCAACGTCCTGACTTTC. It yields the protein CASGKSTGTGANVLTF.